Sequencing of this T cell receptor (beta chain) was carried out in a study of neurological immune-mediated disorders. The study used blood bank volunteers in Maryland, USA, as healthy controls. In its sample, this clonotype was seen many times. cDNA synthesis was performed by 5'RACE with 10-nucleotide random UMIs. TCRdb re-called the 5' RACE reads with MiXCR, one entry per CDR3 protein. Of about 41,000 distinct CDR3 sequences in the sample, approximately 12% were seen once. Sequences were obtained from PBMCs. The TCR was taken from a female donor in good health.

For the CDR3, the DNA is TGTGCCAGCAGTAAAGGGGGAACTGGTCAGCCCCAGCATTTT. This encodes CASSKGGTGQPQHF. The chain combines TRBV12-3 or TRBV12-4 with TRBJ1-5; TRBD1 is a possible D gene (6 bases). V lost 5 bases, J lost 6 bases, and 14 bases lay in between. The CDR3 loop spans 14 amino acids.